The sequence of this T cell receptor (beta chain) was determined in a study of blood T cell repertoires in COVID-19. The method was immunoSEQ multiplex PCR; TCRdb's version includes in-frame clones alone and lacks a portion of them. The sample holds tens of thousands of clones; about nine tenths are singletons and the top ten take approximately 2.5%. Enrolment of Seattle patients took place during active infection, and they were followed longitudinally. This CDR3 has 11 residues. V gave up 5 bases and J gave up 3 bases, with 5 bases separating them. In its sample, this clone was seen once. The chain combines TRBV12-3 or TRBV12-4 with TRBJ2-7; D gene unclear. The source is a woman aged 80 or over with COVID-19, enrolled during active disease. What was sequenced was peripheral blood. The CDR3 coding sequence is TGTGCCAGCAGTATAAACTACGAGCAGTACTTC. Its protein is CASSINYEQYF.